This note documents a single TCR beta chain sequence. The antigen is unknown. A much more abundant neighbour one base away suggests this may be a read error. Adults of Caucasian background living in Nashville, Tennessee made up all donors. This entry belongs to a study of shared clonotypes between healthy human individuals. Findings of the study overall: It was the few donors that limited the genetic and exposure-history diversity represented. In a few donors, about 5% of naive CD4 clonotypes appeared in common. A reduction in generation probabilities was seen for non-shared clonotypes relative to those shared by all four donors.

Assay: immunoSEQ multiplex PCR; the TCRdb copy retains only in-frame clones and omits some. This sample has over a million clones; approximately 80% occur once, and the top ten carry 0.52%. Per germline, CDR1 SGHVS and CDR2 FNYEAQ. CDR3 size: 18 residues. This TCR derives from a man between 18 and 35 years old in good health. Some clones in this sample may be carry-over from other donors' samples. This rearrangement joins TRBV7-6 to TRBJ2-7; 7 bases align to TRBD2. The source material was memory CD4+ T cells from PBMCs. Subset specified: CD45RA-negative fraction. CDR3 DNA sequence: TGTGCCAGCAGCGCAGGCAGGGAGGGCGGGTGGAGCTCCTACGGGCAGTACTTC. The encoded protein is CASSAGREGGWSSYGQYF. The complete variable domain, with remaining parts taken from reference TRBV7-6 and TRBJ2-7, reads GAGVSQSPRYKVTKRGQDVALRCDPISGHVSLYWYRQALGQGPEFLTYFNYEAQQDKSGLPNDRFSAERPEGSISTLTIQRTEQRDSAMYRCASSAGREGGWSSYGQYFGPGTRLTVT.